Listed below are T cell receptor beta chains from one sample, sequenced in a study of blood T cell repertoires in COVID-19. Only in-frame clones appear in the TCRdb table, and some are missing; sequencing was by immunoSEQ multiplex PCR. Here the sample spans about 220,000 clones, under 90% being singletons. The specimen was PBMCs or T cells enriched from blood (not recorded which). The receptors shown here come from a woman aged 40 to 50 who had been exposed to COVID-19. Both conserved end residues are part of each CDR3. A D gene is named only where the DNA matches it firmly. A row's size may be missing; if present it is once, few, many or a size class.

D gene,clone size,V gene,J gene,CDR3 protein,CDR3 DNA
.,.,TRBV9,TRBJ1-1,CASSLNTGNTEAFF,TGTGCCAGCAGCTTAAACACGGGGAACACTGAAGCTTTCTTT
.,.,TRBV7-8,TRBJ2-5,CASSSGQETQYF,TGTGCCAGCAGTTCAGGCCAAGAGACCCAGTACTTC
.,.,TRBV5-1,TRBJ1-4,CASSQGLNEKLFF,TGCGCCAGCAGTCAGGGGCTTAATGAAAAACTGTTTTTT
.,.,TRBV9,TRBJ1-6,CASSLLSSPLHF,TGTGCCAGCAGCCTCCTAAGCTCACCCCTCCACTTT
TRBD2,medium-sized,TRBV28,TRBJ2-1,CASSFTISGARSEGQFF,TGTGCCAGCAGTTTCACTATTAGCGGGGCCCGCTCAGAGGGGCAGTTCTTC
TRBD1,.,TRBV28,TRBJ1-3,CASSSTGVGNTIYF,TGTGCCAGCAGTTCCACAGGGGTTGGAAACACCATATATTTT
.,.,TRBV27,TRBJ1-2,CASSLNAATRGGMGYGYTF,TGTGCCAGCAGTTTAAACGCCGCGACCCGAGGGGGAATGGGGTATGGCTACACCTTC
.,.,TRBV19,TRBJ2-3,CASSIARRAAGSTTDTQYF,TGTGCCAGTAGTATAGCCCGGCGGGCGGCGGGATCCACCACAGATACGCAGTATTTT
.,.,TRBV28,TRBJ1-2,CASTDRGYGYTF,TGTGCCAGTACGGATCGGGGCTATGGCTACACCTTC
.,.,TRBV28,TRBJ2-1,CASRVGGADYNEQFF,TGTGCCAGCAGGGTCGGTGGGGCGGACTACAATGAGCAGTTCTTC
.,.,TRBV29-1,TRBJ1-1,CSVVVTEAFF,TGCAGCGTTGTCGTCACTGAAGCTTTCTTT
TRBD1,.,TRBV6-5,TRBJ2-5,CASRTGGGRETQYF,TGTGCCAGCCGGACAGGGGGCGGGAGAGAGACCCAGTACTTC
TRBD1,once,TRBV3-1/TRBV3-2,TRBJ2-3,CASSQDPDRADTQYF,TGTGCCAGCAGCCAAGACCCTGACAGGGCAGATACGCAGTATTTT
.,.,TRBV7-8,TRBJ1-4,CASSLVEQTMAKLFF,TGTGCCAGCAGCTTAGTTGAACAGACAATGGCAAAACTGTTTTTT
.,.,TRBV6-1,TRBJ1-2,CASSEGPTSNYGYTF,TGTGCCAGCAGTGAAGGTCCTACCTCTAACTATGGCTACACCTTC
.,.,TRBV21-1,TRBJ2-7,CASSKARRCYEQYF,TGTGCCAGCAGCAAAGCGCGGAGATGCTACGAGCAGTACTTC
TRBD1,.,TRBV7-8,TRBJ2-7,CASSPRDRGSYEQYF,TGTGCCAGCAGCCCCCGGGACAGGGGGTCCTACGAGCAGTACTTC
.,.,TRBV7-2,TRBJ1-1,CASSRGESTAGGDTEAFF,TGTGCCAGCAGCCGTGGTGAAAGTACGGCGGGGGGGGACACTGAAGCTTTCTTT
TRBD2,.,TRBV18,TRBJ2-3,CASSLGLAGVTSTDTQYF,TGTGCCAGCTCACTGGGACTAGCGGGGGTGACTAGCACAGATACGCAGTATTTT
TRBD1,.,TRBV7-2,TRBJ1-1,CASSLPPKGAAFF,TGTGCCAGCAGCCTCCCACCCAAGGGGGCGGCTTTCTTT
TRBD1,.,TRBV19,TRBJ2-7,CASSSGTGAINEQYF,TGTGCCAGTAGTTCCGGGACAGGGGCTATCAACGAGCAGTACTTC
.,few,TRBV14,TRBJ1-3,CASSQERFGTDRTVNTIYF,TGTGCCAGCAGCCAAGAACGTTTTGGGACCGACAGGACGGTAAACACCATATATTTT
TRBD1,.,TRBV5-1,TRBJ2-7,CASSQGGTGGYEQYF,TGCGCCAGCAGCCAAGGAGGGACAGGGGGCTACGAGCAGTACTTC
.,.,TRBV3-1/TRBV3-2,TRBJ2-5,CASSPSLGGGQQETQYF,TGTGCCAGCAGCCCTAGTTTGGGGGGGGGCCAGCAAGAGACCCAGTACTTC
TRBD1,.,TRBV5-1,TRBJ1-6,CASSLARTGDNSPLHF,TGCGCCAGCAGCTTGGCGAGGACAGGGGATAATTCACCCCTCCACTTT
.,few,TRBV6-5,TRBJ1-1,CASSYSFGSSTEAFF,TGTGCCAGCAGTTACTCGTTCGGGTCTTCCACTGAAGCTTTCTTT
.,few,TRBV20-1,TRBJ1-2,CSASLEGNLNYGYTF,TGCAGTGCTAGTTTGGAGGGGAACCTTAACTATGGCTACACCTTC
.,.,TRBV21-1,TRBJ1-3,CASSSYRDRGRSSGNTIYF,TGTGCCAGCAGCAGCTACCGGGACAGGGGTAGGAGCTCTGGAAACACCATATATTTT
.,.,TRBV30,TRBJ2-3,CAWMRGPGVQDTQYF,TGTGCCTGGATGAGGGGCCCAGGGGTCCAAGATACGCAGTATTTT
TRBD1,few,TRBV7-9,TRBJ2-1,CASSLGDRGHGEQFF,TGTGCCAGCAGCTTGGGGGACAGGGGGCACGGTGAGCAGTTCTTC
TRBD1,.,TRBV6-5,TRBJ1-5,CATRRDRGNQPQHF,TGTGCCACCAGGAGGGACAGGGGAAATCAGCCCCAGCATTTT
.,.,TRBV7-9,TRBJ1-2,CASSLAQGIRGYGYTF,TGTGCCAGCAGCTTAGCGCAAGGTATCAGGGGCTATGGCTACACCTTC
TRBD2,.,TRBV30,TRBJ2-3,CAWTSGMDTQYF,TGTGCCTGGACTAGCGGGATGGATACGCAGTATTTT
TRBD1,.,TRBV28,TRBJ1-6,CASRRPGTAVNSPLHF,TGTGCCAGCAGGCGGCCCGGGACAGCTGTAAATTCACCCCTCCACTTT
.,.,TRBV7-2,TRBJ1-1,CASSFLGVGMNTEAFF,TGTGCCAGCAGCTTTTTAGGGGTAGGGATGAACACTGAAGCTTTCTTT
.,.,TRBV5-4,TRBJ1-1,CASSLGGSAEAFF,TGTGCCAGCAGCTTGGGGGGTAGCGCTGAAGCTTTCTTT
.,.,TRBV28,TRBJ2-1,CASSLSSGTRPLGGQQFF,TGTGCCAGCAGTTTGTCCTCCGGGACAAGGCCACTGGGGGGGCAGCAGTTCTTC
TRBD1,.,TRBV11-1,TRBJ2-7,CASSLAGTGLYEQYF,TGTGCCAGCAGCTTAGCCGGGACAGGACTTTACGAGCAGTACTTC
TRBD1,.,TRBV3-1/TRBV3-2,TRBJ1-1,CASSQAPQGARTEAFF,TGTGCCAGCAGCCAAGCCCCCCAGGGGGCTAGAACTGAAGCTTTCTTT
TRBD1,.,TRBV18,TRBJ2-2,CASSTSGQANTGELFF,TGTGCCAGCTCTACTTCAGGACAGGCGAACACCGGGGAGCTGTTTTTT
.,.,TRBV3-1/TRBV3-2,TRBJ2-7,CASSQGWAPTGEQYF,TGTGCCAGCAGCCAAGGTTGGGCCCCTACGGGGGAGCAGTACTTC
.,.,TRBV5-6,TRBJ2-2,CASSPRVGTGELFF,TGTGCCAGCAGCCCGCGGGTAGGCACCGGGGAGCTGTTTTTT
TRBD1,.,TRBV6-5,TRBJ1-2,CASSPRQGNRGYTF,TGTGCCAGCAGCCCCCGACAGGGGAACAGGGGCTACACCTTC
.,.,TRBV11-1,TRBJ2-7,CASSRDNYEQYF,TGTGCCAGCAGCCGTGACAACTACGAGCAGTACTTC
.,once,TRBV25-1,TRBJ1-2,CASSDRGGTNYGYTF,TGTGCCAGCAGTGACCGGGGGGGGACTAACTATGGCTACACCTTC
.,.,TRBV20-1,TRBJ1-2,CALANYGYTF,TGCGCCTTAGCTAACTATGGCTACACCTTC
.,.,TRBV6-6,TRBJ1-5,CASSYPDSSSQPQHF,TGTGCCAGCAGTTACCCGGACAGTTCGTCTCAGCCCCAGCATTTT
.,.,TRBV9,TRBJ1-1,CASSSPQGTGRTEAFF,TGTGCCAGCAGCTCTCCCCAGGGGACGGGTCGCACTGAAGCTTTCTTT
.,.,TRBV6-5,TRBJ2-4,CASSSDFLAKNIQYF,TGTGCCAGCAGTTCGGACTTCCTAGCCAAAAACATTCAGTACTTC
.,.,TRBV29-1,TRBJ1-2,CSVPTGKSGYTF,TGCAGCGTCCCGACAGGAAAAAGCGGCTACACCTTC
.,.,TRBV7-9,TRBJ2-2,CASSRGTANTGELFF,TGTGCCAGCAGCCGGGGGACAGCGAACACCGGGGAGCTGTTTTTT
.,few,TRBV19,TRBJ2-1,CASTLGGGGTVEQFF,TGTGCCAGTACCCTCGGAGGGGGGGGTACGGTCGAGCAGTTCTTC
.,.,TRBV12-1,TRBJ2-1,CASSSDLAGGLYNEQFF,TGTGCCAGCAGCTCCGATCTAGCGGGGGGCCTCTACAATGAGCAGTTCTTC
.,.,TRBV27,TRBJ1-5,CASSLLPPGGRNQPQHF,TGTGCCAGCAGTCTACTACCCCCGGGGGGCCGCAATCAGCCCCAGCATTTT
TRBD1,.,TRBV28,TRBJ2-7,CASSFPSDRGFNEQYF,TGTGCCAGCAGTTTTCCGTCGGACAGGGGCTTTAACGAGCAGTACTTC